This TCR beta chain was sequenced for a study of vaccination effects on CD4 cells after COVID-19. Study-level findings and limits: In vaccinees who were healthy, merely 1 out of 255 vaccine-induced clones cross-reacted with common cold coronaviruses.

Antigen-specific CD4+ T cell clonotypes were called by their expansion after viral peptide-pool culture in ViraFEST. With more than nine days of culture completed, CD4+ T cells were isolated. According to the study, vaccine recipients showed no prior SARS-CoV-2 infection and negative nucleocapsid antibodies. They grew around 2.2 million PBMC in each well, adding 8.5 to 10 IU/ml IL-2 and around 10 ug/ml peptides. On this clone: Its antigen remains unidentified.

Sequencing was performed with immunoSEQ multiplex PCR; in TCRdb, only in-frame clones are kept and a portion is missing. Of 20,000 to 30,000 clones listed, 65% to 80% are singletons. The material was CD4+ T cells from PBMCs cultured with HCoV-NL63 spike peptides, obtained before COVID-19 vaccination. This clonotype was sampled from a human donor who received a COVID-19 vaccine.

In DNA form, the CDR3 reads TGTGCCACTCGTAACAGGGCCGGTGAAGCTTTCTTT. It codes for CATRNRAGEAFF. The V gene is TRBV24-1, the J gene TRBJ1-1; TRBD1 might be the D (6 bases). The V gene lost 10 bases and the J gene lost 7 bases, with 15 bases spanning the gap. This CDR3 contains 12 residues. Per germline, CDR1 KGHDR and CDR2 SFDVKD.